This T cell receptor beta chain was sequenced during a study of regulatory T cells in long-lasting Graves disease. Arm-PCR of CDR3 regions and iRepertoire HTBI primers were used to build TCR beta libraries. TCRdb reanalysed the multiplex PCR reads using MiXCR and keeps one entry per CDR3 protein. Here the sample spans 550,000 to 600,000 distinct CDR3 sequences, about 16% being singletons. This clonotype was counted between two and nine times. Trimming shortened V by 2 bases and J by 4 bases, and 14 bases separated the two germline ends. Per germline, CDR1 SGHTA and CDR2 FQGNSA. This CDR3 is built from 16 residues. The time point denotes: newly diagnosed GD, antithyroid drugs for less than 3 months. PBMC-extracted RNA yielded the TCR library. The sample was also linked to a second study, of T cells in Graves' hyperthyroidism and ophthalmopathy.

This TCR was sampled from a man between 18 and 29 years old with Graves disease. The V gene is TRBV7-2, the J gene TRBJ2-2; D not resolved. This specimen was peripheral blood mononuclear cells (PBMCs), taken at new diagnosis, from a patient treated with antithyroid drugs. The CDR3 DNA is TGTGCCAGCAGCTTATCAAGGGCCCCGGGCACCGGGGAGCTGTTTTTT. Its protein product is CASSLSRAPGTGELFF.